This T cell receptor beta chain was identified in a study of cytomegalovirus exposure and HLA in healthy donors. This clone has only a few counts. No antigen is known for it. The PCR contained 60 Vbeta and 13 Jbeta primers. Clones were read by immunoSEQ multiplex PCR, and TCRdb kept only the in-frame ones, dropping some. This sample has about 90,000 clones; over 65% occur once, and the top ten carry 4.6%. Points from the study as a whole: Looking again later, the authors saw that most CMV-associated TCR beta chains seemed HLA-restricted. The classifier reportedly diagnosed cytomegalovirus status with high sensitivity and specificity.

Germline V CDR1 and CDR2: LGHNA, YSLEER. Trimming took 6 bases from V and 6 from J, leaving 11 bases between them. The CDR3 runs 13 residues. This rearrangement joins TRBV4-3 to TRBJ2-2; D might be TRBD1 (6 bases). The sequenced sample consisted of PBMCs. The TCR originated in a woman aged 40 to 55 in good health and CMV-seropositive. The CDR3 DNA is TGCGCCAGCAGTATCAGGGGCGCCGGGGAGCTGTTTTTT. Its protein is CASSIRGAGELFF.